The 8 T cell receptor beta chains in this list originate from one sample, sequenced in a study of blood T cell repertoires in COVID-19. TCRdb's table, derived via immunoSEQ multiplex PCR, lists solely in-frame clones and lacks some. Altogether about 160,000 clones are present, around 90% being singletons, with the ten largest covering roughly 4%. The source material was peripheral blood. These receptors all come from a woman aged 55 to 70 with active or convalescent COVID-19.

The gene calls are TRBV10-3 and TRBJ2-5; D is ambiguous. In germline, CDR1 is ENHRY, CDR2 SYGVKD. The CDR3 length is 12 residues. Deletions cut 5 bases from V and 5 bases from J, with 9 bases between. CDR3 in amino acids: CAISSSQETQYF. In DNA form, the CDR3 reads TGTGCCATCAGTTCCTCCCAGGAGACCCAGTACTTC.

This clone has only one observation. The chain carries TRBV18 and TRBJ1-3; D is unresolved. The CDR3 runs 17 residues. Germline V CDR1 and CDR2: KGHSH, LQKENI. Trimming left V 4 bases short and J 9 bases short, with 25 bases between. For the CDR3, the DNA is TGTGCCAGCTCACGGACGGAATTACGGTGGGGAGGAGGCACCATATATTTT. Its translation: CASSRTELRWGGGTIYF.

This chain links TRBV4-3 with TRBJ1-1; no reliable D call. CDR1 is LGHNA and CDR2 is YSLEER in the germline V gene. V was trimmed by 1 base and J by 6 bases, leaving 9 bases between them. This CDR3 is built from 13 residues. The DNA of the CDR3 is TGCGCCAGCAGCCAAGCTGGGGAGGCTGAAGCTTTCTTT. Amino acid sequence: CASSQAGEAEAFF.

The rearrangement links TRBV5-4 to TRBJ1-1; 7 bases agree with TRBD1. There are 14 residues in the CDR3. V dropped 4 bases and J dropped 2; count of bases not matched to a gene: 5. From germline, CDR1 is SGHNT and CDR2 YYREEE (reference sequence). The CDR3 sequence is CASSRDRDNTEAFF. The CDR3 DNA follows: TGTGCCAGCAGCCGCGACAGGGATAACACTGAAGCTTTCTTT.

The rearrangement joins TRBV7-2 to TRBJ1-2, with TRBD1 matching over 8 bases. Germline V lookup: CDR1 SGHTA, CDR2 FQGNSA. There are 13 residues in the CDR3. V was pared by 5 bases and J by 7 bases, with 6 bases of the junction left unmatched. In DNA, the CDR3 is TGTGCCAGCAGCACGACAGGGGAGGGTGGCTACACCTTC. This codes for CASSTTGEGGYTF.

The chain carries TRBV10-2 and TRBJ2-7; D is undetermined. The germline CDR1 and CDR2 sequences are WSHSY and SAAADI. The germline V and J ends were trimmed by 2 bases and 4 bases, with 9 bases remaining between them. CDR3 size: 13 residues. CDR3 sequence reads: CASSELPRYEQYF. The CDR3 region has the DNA TGCGCCAGCAGTGAGCTTCCCCGTTACGAGCAGTACTTC.

The chain carries TRBV10-1 and TRBJ1-1, with a possible D match to TRBD1 (5 bases). The V end was cut by 3 bases, the J end by 7 bases, with 12 bases between. Germline CDR1 WNHNN, CDR2 SYGVQD (reference sequence). The CDR3 consists of 13 residues. CDR3 region: CASSDPDNIEAFF. The CDR3 coding sequence is TGCGCCAGCAGTGACCCGGACAATATTGAAGCTTTCTTT.

The rearrangement uses TRBV9 and TRBJ2-3; 9 bases line up with TRBD2. Losses at the gene ends were 0 bases for V and 5 bases for J; bases not matched to a gene: 4. The V gene's germline CDR1 is SGDLS and CDR2 YYNGEE. CDR3 size: 15 residues. CDR3 coding DNA: TGTGCCAGCAGCGTAGACCCAGCGGGGGGAGATACGCAGTATTTT. As protein: CASSVDPAGGDTQYF.